This passage covers 27 T cell receptor beta chains from one sample sequenced in a study of T cells expressing NK-cell markers. One entry per CDR3 protein, without DNA, is what TCRdb gives after re-calling the 5' RACE reads. Seen in this sample are about 540,000 distinct CDR3 sequences; the ten most common clones hold less than 4.5%. The specimen was blood T cells: a sorted CD56 or NKG2C T cell subset, CD4+ or CD8+ T cells, or bulk PBMC T cells (not recorded which). These receptor sequences come from a young man in good health.

V is TRBV19 and J is TRBJ1-1; TCRdb's assignment of TRBD1 cannot be checked, as there is no DNA. This CDR3 has 13 amino acids. Germline CDR1 and CDR2: LNHDA and SQIVND (reference sequence). The CDR3 protein is CASGTAVNTEAFF. The full variable domain, in which reference TRBV19 and TRBJ1-1 provide the parts outside the CDR3, is DGGITQSPKYLFRKEGQNVTLSCEQNLNHDAMYWYRQDPGQGLRLIYYSQIVNDFQKGDIAEGYSVSREKKESFPLTVTSAQKNPTAFYLCASGTAVNTEAFFGQGTRLTVV.

The chain is built from TRBV7-3 and TRBJ2-7; TCRdb's D call of TRBD2 is untestable without DNA. Germline V lookup: CDR1 SGHTA, CDR2 FQGTGA. The CDR3 covers 16 residues. The chain's CDR3 is CASSLRRTSGIYEQYF.

The V gene is TRBV20-1, the J gene TRBJ2-7; TCRdb's D gene call, TRBD1, goes unchecked for lack of DNA. Per the germline V gene, CDR1 is DFQATT and CDR2 is SNEGSKA (reference sequence). This CDR3 has 16 residues. CDR3 region: CSARIYPGQGNYEQYF.

The chain joins TRBV6-5 to TRBJ2-7; the TRBD1 assignment by TCRdb is unverifiable without DNA. The CDR3 runs 12 residues. The V gene's germline CDR1 is MNHEY and CDR2 SVGAGI. This CDR3 reads CASSYRAGEQYF.

CDR3 protein: CASSPPGRERVQFF. The chain is built from TRBV12-3 or TRBV12-4 and TRBJ2-1; TCRdb selects TRBD1, and the lack of DNA leaves this call unchecked. The CDR3 covers 14 residues.

The CDR3 region is CASSYFPGTGVETQYF. The V call is TRBV7-8, the J call TRBJ2-5; TCRdb designates TRBD1, a call that cannot be tested without DNA. Germline CDR1 SGHVS, CDR2 FQNEAQ. The CDR3 is 16 amino acids.

This chain's CDR3 is CASSFGGRVNEQFF. The chain employs TRBV12-3 or TRBV12-4 and TRBJ2-1; no DNA is available, so the TRBD1 call from TCRdb remains unchecked. The CDR3 sequence is 14 residues long.

This sequence joins TRBV28 and TRBJ2-1; with no DNA, the TCRdb D assignment of TRBD2 cannot be verified. The CDR3 extends over 16 amino acids. CDR1 is MDHEN, CDR2 SYDVKM, per germline. CDR3 protein: CASSLPSGRIDNEQFF.

The chain couples TRBV9 to TRBJ1-2; checking the TCRdb D call of TRBD1 is not possible without DNA. CDR1 and CDR2 from the germline V gene are SGDLS and YYNGEE. CDR3 length: 15 residues. The CDR3 sequence is CASRRGPEAGYGYTF. Drawing the rest from reference TRBV9 and TRBJ1-2, the complete variable domain is DSGVTQTPKHLITATGQRVTLRCSPRSGDLSVYWYQQSLDQGLQFLIQYYNGEERAKGNILERFSAQQFPDLHSELNLSSLELGDSALYFCASRRGPEAGYGYTFGSGTRLTVV.

J is TRBJ2-5 and V is TRBV3-1; TCRdb's D call of TRBD1 is untestable without DNA. CDR1 and CDR2 from the germline V gene are LGHDT and YNNKEL (reference sequence). The CDR3 contains 12 residues. The CDR3: CATHRRGETQYF.

This chain connects TRBV5-1 to TRBJ2-5; TCRdb's D gene call, TRBD2, goes unchecked for lack of DNA. The CDR3 runs to 16 residues. CDR1 and CDR2 from the germline V gene are SGHRS and YFSETQ. The CDR3 protein is CASSTVAGANQETQYF.

The V gene is TRBV20-1, the J gene TRBJ2-7; without DNA, the TCRdb call of TRBD1 cannot be checked. The CDR3 runs 14 residues. Germline V gives CDR1 DFQATT, CDR2 SNEGSKA (reference sequence). The CDR3 loop is CSASRTGYSNEQYF.

V usage is TRBV28 and J usage is TRBJ2-5; TCRdb's D gene call, TRBD2, goes unchecked for lack of DNA. The length of the CDR3 is 17 residues. CDR1 is MDHEN, CDR2 SYDVKM, per germline. The CDR3 is CASSLDGSGSVQETQYF.

V is TRBV20-1 and J is TRBJ2-7; TCRdb gives TRBD2 as the D gene, but with no DNA this cannot be confirmed. CDR1 is DFQATT and CDR2 is SNEGSKA in the germline V gene (reference sequence). This CDR3 is built from 16 residues. This CDR3 is CSAAPLRLAGGGEQYF.

The chain couples TRBV7-6 to TRBJ2-3; TCRdb reports TRBD1, a call that lacks DNA to check it against. CDR1 and CDR2 from the germline V gene are SGHVS and FNYEAQ. The CDR3 consists of 14 residues. CDR3: CASSEWSGEDTQYF.

The chain uses TRBV12-3 or TRBV12-4 and TRBJ2-2; TCRdb proposes TRBD1, but this gene call is untestable without DNA. The CDR3 sequence is 13 residues long. The CDR3 protein is CASTGTDTGELFF.

The rearrangement uses TRBV20-1 and TRBJ2-1. This CDR3 comprises 12 residues. The V gene's germline CDR1 is DFQATT and CDR2 SNEGSKA (reference sequence). The CDR3 is CSASGLRNEQFF.

V is TRBV29-1 and J is TRBJ2-3; the TCRdb call, TRBD2, lacks DNA for checking. The CDR3 runs to 14 residues. Germline V gene sequence: CDR1 SQVTM, CDR2 ANQGSEA. CDR3 in amino acids: CSVQQGLFTDTQYF.

The V call is TRBV7-9, the J call TRBJ2-1; the D gene TCRdb calls, TRBD1, cannot be checked with no DNA. The germline CDR1 and CDR2 sequences are SEHNR and FQNEAQ (reference sequence). The CDR3 length is 13 residues. CDR3 protein: CASSLAGTGVKFF.

V usage is TRBV6-2 or TRBV6-3 and J usage is TRBJ2-5; TCRdb proposes TRBD2, but this gene call is untestable without DNA. Germline V gene sequence: CDR1 MNHEY, CDR2 SVGEGT. CDR3 size: 14 residues. The CDR3 region is CASSYFAGQETQYF.

This sequence joins TRBV6-5 and TRBJ1-2; the D call of TRBD1 rests on TCRdb alone, since no DNA is present to check it. This CDR3 has 13 amino acids. CDR1 MNHEY and CDR2 SVGAGI come from the germline V gene. CDR3: CASSKDRPDGYTF.

CDR3 sequence reads: CASRVSGRNTEAFF. The V and J genes are TRBV12-3 or TRBV12-4 and TRBJ1-1. There are 14 residues in the CDR3.

This sequence joins TRBV3-1 and TRBJ2-5; TCRdb lists TRBD2, though no DNA is available to test this call. The CDR3 is 17 residues long. Germline loops: CDR1 LGHDT, CDR2 YNNKEL (reference sequence). The CDR3 here is CASSQAGSGRPQETQYF.

This CDR3 is CASSKIRGRGGELFF. The J gene is TRBJ2-2, the V gene TRBV3-1; checking the TCRdb D call of TRBD1 is not possible without DNA. Germline CDR1 and CDR2: LGHDT and YNNKEL (reference sequence). The CDR3 covers 15 residues.

The V call is TRBV29-1, the J call TRBJ2-4; checking the TCRdb D call of TRBD1 is not possible without DNA. The CDR3 extends over 13 amino acids. Germline lookup yields CDR1 SQVTM and CDR2 ANQGSEA. The CDR3 sequence: CSVNRGVGDIQYF. Using reference TRBV29-1 and TRBJ2-4 for the parts outside the CDR3, the full variable domain is SAVISQKPSRDICQRGTSLTIQCQVDSQVTMMFWYRQQPGQSLTLIATANQGSEATYESGFVIDKFPISRPNLTFSTLTVSNMSPEDSSIYLCSVNRGVGDIQYFGAGTRLSVL.

This sequence joins TRBV5-5 and TRBJ2-7. The CDR3 length is 14 residues. Germline V gene data show CDR1 as SGHKS and CDR2 as YYEKEE (reference sequence). This chain's CDR3 is CASSLARQPYEQYF.

The chain uses TRBV11-2 and TRBJ2-1. This CDR3 spans 13 amino acids. CDR1 and CDR2 from the germline V gene are SGHAT and FQNNGV. CDR3: CASSFLSGNEQFF. Complete variable domain (other parts from reference TRBV11-2 and TRBJ2-1): EAGVAQSPRYKIIEKRQSVAFWCNPISGHATLYWYQQILGQGPKLLIQFQNNGVVDDSQLPKDRFSAERLKGVDSTLKIQPAKLEDSAVYLCASSFLSGNEQFFGPGTRLTVL.